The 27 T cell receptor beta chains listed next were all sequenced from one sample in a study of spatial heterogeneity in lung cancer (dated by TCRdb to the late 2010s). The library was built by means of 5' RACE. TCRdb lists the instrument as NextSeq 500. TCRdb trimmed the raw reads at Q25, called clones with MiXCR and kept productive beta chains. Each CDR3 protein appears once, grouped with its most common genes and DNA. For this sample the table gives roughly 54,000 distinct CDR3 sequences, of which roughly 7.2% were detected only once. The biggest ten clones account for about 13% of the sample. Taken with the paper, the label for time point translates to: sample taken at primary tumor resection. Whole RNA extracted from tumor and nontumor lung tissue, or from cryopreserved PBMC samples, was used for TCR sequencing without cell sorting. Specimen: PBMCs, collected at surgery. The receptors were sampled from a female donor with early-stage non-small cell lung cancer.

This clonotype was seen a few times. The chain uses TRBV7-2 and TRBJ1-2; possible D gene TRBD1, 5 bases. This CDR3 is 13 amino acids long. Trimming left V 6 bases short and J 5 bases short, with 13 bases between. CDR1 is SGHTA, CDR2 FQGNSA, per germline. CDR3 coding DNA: TGTGCCAGCAGACCGCCTGAGGGGTATGGCTACACCTTC. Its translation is CASRPPEGYGYTF.

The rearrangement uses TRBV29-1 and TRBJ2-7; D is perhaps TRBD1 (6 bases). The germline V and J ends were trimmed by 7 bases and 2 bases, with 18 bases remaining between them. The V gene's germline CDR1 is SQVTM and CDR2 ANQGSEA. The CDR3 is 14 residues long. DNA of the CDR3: TGCAGCGGTACACAGGGACGGTTCGCCTACGAGCAGTACTTC. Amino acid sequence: CSGTQGRFAYEQYF.

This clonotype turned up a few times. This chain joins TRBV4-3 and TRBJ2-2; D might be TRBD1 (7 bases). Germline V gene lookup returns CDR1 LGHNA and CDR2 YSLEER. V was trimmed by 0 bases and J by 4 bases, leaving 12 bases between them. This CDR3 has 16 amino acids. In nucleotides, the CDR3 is TGCGCCAGCAGCCAAGATCGTCAGGGGGGCACCGGGGAGCTGTTTTTT. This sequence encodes CASSQDRQGGTGELFF.

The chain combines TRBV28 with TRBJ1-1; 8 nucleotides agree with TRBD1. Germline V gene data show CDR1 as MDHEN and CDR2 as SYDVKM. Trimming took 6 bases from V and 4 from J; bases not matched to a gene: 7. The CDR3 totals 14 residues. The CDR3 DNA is TGTGCCAGCAGCCGACAGGGGTACGGCACTGAAGCTTTCTTT. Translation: CASSRQGYGTEAFF.

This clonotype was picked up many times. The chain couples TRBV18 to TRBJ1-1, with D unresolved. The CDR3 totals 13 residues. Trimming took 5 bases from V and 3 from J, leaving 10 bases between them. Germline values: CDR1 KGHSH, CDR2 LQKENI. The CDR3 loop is CASSGLQDTEAFF. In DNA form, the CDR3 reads TGTGCCAGCTCAGGGCTCCAGGACACTGAAGCTTTCTTT. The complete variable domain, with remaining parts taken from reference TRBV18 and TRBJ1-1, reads NAGVMQNPRHLVRRRGQEARLRCSPMKGHSHVYWYRQLPEEGLKFMVYLQKENIIDESGMPKERFSAEFPKEGPSILRIQQVVRGDSAAYFCASSGLQDTEAFFGQGTRLTVV.

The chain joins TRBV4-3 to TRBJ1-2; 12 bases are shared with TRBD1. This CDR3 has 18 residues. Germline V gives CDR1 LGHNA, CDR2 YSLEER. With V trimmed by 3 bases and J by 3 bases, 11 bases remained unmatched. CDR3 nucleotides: TGCGCCAGCAGCCAGAACCCGGGACAGGGGGCGAGGTACTATGGCTACACCTTC. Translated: CASSQNPGQGARYYGYTF.

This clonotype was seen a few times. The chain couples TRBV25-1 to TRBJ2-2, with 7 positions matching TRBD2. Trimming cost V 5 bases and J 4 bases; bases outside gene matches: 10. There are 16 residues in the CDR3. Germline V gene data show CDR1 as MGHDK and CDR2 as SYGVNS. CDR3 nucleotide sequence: TGTGCCAGCAGTACCGGGTGGGGGGGGTTCACCGGGGAGCTGTTTTTT. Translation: CASSTGWGGFTGELFF.

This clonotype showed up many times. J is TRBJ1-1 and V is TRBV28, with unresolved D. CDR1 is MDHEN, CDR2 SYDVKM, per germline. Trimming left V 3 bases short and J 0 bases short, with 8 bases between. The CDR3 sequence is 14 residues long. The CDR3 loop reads CASSLLYVNTEAFF. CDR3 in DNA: TGTGCCAGCAGTTTGTTATACGTGAACACTGAAGCTTTCTTT. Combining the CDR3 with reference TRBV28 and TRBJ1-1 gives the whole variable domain DVKVTQSSRYLVKRTGEKVFLECVQDMDHENMFWYRQDPGLGLRLIYFSYDVKMKEKGDIPEGYSVSREKKERFSLILESASTNQTSMYLCASSLLYVNTEAFFGQGTRLTVV.

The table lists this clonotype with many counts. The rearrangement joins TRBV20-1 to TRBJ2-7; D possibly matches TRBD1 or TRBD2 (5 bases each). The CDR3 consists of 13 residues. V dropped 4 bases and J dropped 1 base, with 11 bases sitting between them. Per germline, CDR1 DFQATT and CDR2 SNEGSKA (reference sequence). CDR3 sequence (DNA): TGCAGTGCTACCGGGGCGACTTCCTACGAGCAGTACTTC. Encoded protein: CSATGATSYEQYF.

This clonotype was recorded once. CDR3 region: CASSLDGKNEQFF. In nucleotides, the CDR3 is TGTGCCAGCAGCTTGGACGGAAAGAATGAGCAGTTCTTC. The chain couples TRBV7-9 to TRBJ2-1; D not resolved. CDR3 length: 13 residues. Trimming removed 3 bases at V and 7 bases at J, with 10 bases between. In germline, CDR1 is SEHNR, CDR2 FQNEAQ (reference sequence). Together with reference TRBV7-9 and TRBJ2-1, the CDR3 gives the full variable domain: DTGVSQNPRHKITKRGQNVTFRCDPISEHNRLYWYRQTLGQGPEFLTYFQNEAQLEKSRLLSDRFSAERPKGSFSTLEIQRTEQGDSAMYLCASSLDGKNEQFFGPGTRLTVL.

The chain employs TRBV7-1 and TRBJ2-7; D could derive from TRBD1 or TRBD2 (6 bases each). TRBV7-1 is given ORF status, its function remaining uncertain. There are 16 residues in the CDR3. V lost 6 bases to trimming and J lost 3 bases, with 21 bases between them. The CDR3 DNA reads TGTGCCAGCAGTCTCACCGCGCGACTAGGGGGCTACGAGCAGTACTTC. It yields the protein CASSLTARLGGYEQYF.

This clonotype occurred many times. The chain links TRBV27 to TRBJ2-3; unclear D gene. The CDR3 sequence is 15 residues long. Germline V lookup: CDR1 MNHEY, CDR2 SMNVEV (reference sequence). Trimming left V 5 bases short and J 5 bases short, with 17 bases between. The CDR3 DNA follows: TGTGCCAGCAGTCCCGGATTCAGCGCTAAAGATACGCAGTATTTT. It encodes CASSPGFSAKDTQYF.

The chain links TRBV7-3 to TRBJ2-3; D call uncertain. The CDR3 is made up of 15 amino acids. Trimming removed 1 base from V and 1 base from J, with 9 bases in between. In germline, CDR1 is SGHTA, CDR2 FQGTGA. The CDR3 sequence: CASSLIPARTDTQYF. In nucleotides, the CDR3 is TGTGCCAGCAGCTTAATTCCGGCCCGCACAGATACGCAGTATTTT. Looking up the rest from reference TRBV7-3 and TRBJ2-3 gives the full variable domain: GAGVSQTPSNKVTEKGKYVELRCDPISGHTALYWYRQSLGQGPEFLIYFQGTGAADDSGLPNDRFFAVRPEGSVSTLKIQRTERGDSAVYLCASSLIPARTDTQYFGPGTRLTVL.

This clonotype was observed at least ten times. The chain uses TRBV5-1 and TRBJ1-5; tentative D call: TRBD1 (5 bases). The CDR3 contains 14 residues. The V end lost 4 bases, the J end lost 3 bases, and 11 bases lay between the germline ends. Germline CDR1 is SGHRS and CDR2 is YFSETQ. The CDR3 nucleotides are TGCGCCAGCAGCCCCGGGACGCCCAATCAGCCCCAGCATTTT. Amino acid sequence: CASSPGTPNQPQHF.

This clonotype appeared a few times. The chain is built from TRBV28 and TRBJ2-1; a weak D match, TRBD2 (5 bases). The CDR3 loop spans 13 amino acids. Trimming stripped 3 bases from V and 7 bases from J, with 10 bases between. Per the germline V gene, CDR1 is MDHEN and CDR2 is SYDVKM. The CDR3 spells CASSLGGRNEQFF. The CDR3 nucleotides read TGTGCCAGCAGTTTGGGCGGGCGGAATGAGCAGTTCTTC.

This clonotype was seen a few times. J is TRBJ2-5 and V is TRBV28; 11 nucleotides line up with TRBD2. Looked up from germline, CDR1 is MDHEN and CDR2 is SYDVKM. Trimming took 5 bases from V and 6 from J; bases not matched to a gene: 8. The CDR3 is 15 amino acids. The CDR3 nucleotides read TGTGCCAGCAGTACCTCTAGCGGGGGGCGGAAGACCCAGTACTTC. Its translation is CASSTSSGGRKTQYF.

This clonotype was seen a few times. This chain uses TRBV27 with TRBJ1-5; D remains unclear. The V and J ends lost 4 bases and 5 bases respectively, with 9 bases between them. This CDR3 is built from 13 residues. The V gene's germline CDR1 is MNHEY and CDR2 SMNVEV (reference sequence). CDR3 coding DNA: TGTGCCAGCAGTTCCTACAGCGATCAGCCCCAGCATTTT. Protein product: CASSSYSDQPQHF.

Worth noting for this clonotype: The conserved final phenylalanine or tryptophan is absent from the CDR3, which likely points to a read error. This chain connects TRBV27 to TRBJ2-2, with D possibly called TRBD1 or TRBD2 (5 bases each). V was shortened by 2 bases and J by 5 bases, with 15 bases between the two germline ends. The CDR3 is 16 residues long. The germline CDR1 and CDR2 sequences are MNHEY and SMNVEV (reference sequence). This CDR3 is CASSLAGAGRTGELFL. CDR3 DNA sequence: TGTGCCAGCAGTTTAGCCGGGGCAGGGCGGACCGGGGAGCTGTTTCTT.

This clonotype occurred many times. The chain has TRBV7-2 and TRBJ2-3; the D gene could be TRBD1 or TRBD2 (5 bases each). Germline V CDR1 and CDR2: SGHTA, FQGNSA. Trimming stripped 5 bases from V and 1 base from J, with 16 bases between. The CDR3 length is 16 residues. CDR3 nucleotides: TGTGCCAGCAGCCCGAGGGCCAGGGCGGGCACAGATACGCAGTATTTT. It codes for CASSPRARAGTDTQYF.

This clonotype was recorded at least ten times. The CDR3 coding sequence is TGCAGTGCTAGAGATCTACAGGGGGCGCGCTACGAGCAGTACTTC. It specifies CSARDLQGARYEQYF. This chain uses TRBV20-1 with TRBJ2-7; TRBD1 agrees at 9 bases. Germline CDR1 is DFQATT and CDR2 is SNEGSKA (reference sequence). After removal of 0 bases from V and 3 bases from J, the junction contained 6 bases not matched to a gene. The CDR3 extends over 15 amino acids.

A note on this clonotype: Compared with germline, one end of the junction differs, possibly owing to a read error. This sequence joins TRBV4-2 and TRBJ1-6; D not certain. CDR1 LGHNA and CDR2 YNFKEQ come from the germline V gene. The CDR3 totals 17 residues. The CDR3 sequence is CVSSQDFRTARSSPLHF. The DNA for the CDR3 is TGTGTCAGCAGCCAAGATTTTCGCACAGCCAGGAGTTCACCCCTCCACTTT.

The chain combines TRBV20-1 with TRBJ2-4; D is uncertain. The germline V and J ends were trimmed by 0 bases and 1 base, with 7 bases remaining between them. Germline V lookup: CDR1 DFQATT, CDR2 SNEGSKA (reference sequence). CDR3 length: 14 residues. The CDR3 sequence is CSARESAAKNIQYF. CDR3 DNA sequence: TGCAGTGCTAGAGAAAGCGCGGCCAAAAACATTCAGTACTTC.

The CDR3 coding sequence is TGTGCCAGCAGCCCCGGGGGAGGGTTCAACTATGGCTACACCTTC. Its protein product is CASSPGGGFNYGYTF. V gene TRBV9 combines with J gene TRBJ1-2; a weak D match, TRBD1 (5 bases). The CDR3 is 15 residues long. The V gene's germline CDR1 is SGDLS and CDR2 YYNGEE. Trimming left V 4 bases short and J 2 bases short, with 15 bases between.

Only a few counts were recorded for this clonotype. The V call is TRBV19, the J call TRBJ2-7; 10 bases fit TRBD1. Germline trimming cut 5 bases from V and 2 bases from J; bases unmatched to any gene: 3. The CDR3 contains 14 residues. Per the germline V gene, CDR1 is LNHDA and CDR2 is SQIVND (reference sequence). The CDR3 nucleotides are TGTGCCAGTAGTCGGACAGGGGGTACCTACGAGCAGTACTTC. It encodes CASSRTGGTYEQYF.

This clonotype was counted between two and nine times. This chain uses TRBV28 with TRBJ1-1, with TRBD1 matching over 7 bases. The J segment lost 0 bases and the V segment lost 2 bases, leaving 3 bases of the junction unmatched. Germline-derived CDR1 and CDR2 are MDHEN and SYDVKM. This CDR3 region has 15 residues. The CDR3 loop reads CASSLQGVMNTEAFF. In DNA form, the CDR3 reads TGTGCCAGCAGTTTACAGGGGGTGATGAACACTGAAGCTTTCTTT. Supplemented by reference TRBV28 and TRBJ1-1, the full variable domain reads DVKVTQSSRYLVKRTGEKVFLECVQDMDHENMFWYRQDPGLGLRLIYFSYDVKMKEKGDIPEGYSVSREKKERFSLILESASTNQTSMYLCASSLQGVMNTEAFFGQGTRLTVV.

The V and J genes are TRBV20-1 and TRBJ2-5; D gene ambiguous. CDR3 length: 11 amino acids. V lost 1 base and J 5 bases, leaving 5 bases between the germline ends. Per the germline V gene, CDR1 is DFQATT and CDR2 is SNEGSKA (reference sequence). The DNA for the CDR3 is TGCAGTGCTAGAGCCGGGGAGACCCAGTACTTC. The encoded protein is CSARAGETQYF.

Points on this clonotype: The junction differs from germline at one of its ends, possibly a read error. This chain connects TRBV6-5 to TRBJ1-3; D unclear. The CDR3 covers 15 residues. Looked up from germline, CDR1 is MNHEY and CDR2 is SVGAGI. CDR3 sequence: CASSYSGSPGNTIYF. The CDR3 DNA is TGTGCCAGCAGCTACTCTGGGAGCCCTGGAAACACCATATATTTT.